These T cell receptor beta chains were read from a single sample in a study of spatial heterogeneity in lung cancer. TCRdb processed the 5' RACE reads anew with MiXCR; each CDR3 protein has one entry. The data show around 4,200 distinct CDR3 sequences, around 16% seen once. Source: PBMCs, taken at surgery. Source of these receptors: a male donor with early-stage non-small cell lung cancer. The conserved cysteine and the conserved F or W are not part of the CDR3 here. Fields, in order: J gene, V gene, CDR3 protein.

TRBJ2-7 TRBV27 ASSRIDRNHEQY
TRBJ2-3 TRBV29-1 SVATKTGTDTQY
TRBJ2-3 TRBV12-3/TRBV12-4 ASSLSTDTQY
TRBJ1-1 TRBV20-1 SASPQGRNTEAF
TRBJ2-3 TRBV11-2 ASSLERDTDTQY
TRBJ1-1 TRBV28 ASSFRGRGNTEAF
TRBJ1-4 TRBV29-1 SVLHGTGDEKLF
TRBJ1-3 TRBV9 ASSVKSDGGNTIY
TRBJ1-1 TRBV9 ASSARQGGGTEAF
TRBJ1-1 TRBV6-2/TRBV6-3 ASSSLPGTLEAF
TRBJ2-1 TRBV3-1 ASSQFSSGRVGEQF
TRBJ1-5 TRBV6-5 ASSRYSRAYSNQPQH
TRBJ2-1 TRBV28 ASSFEDRTSGSYYEQF
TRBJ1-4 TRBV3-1 ASSQQATNEKLF
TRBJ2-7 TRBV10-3 AISARDRDYEQY
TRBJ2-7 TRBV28 ASRGAPYEQY
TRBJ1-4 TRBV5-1 ASSFSTTNEKLF
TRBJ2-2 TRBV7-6 ASSPLAGETGELF
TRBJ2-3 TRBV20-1 SARLMGSTDTQY
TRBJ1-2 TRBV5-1 ASSFQGGNGYT
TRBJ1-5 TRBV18 ASSPTGTAVGPQH
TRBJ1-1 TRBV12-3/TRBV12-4 ASSPDSGLHRGAF
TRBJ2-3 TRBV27 ASSSISTDTQY
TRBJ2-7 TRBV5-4 ASSNGVTYEQY
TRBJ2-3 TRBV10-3 AISEGTNRATDTQY
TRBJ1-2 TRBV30 AWSTRDVHT
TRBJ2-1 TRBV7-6 ASSSSSGTKYNEQF
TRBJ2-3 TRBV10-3 AISSDRGKKDTQY
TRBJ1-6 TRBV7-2 ASSWNRGSYNSPLH
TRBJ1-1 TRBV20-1 SARVAEAYTEAF
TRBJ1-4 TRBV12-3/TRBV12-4 ASTLGGGTNEKLF
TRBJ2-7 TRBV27 ASRPYGGSSYEQY
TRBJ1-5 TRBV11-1 ASSLTGGNQPQH
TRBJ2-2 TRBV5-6 ASRSTGTSFGTGELF
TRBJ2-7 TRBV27 TSSLSSADSSYEQY
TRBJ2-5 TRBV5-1 ASSNDGEETQY
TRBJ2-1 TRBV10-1 ASSSTGGLDEQF
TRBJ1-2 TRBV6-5 ASSQQTGTGYYGYT